This T cell receptor beta chain was captured by sequencing in a study of T cell responses to AZD1222 COVID-19 vaccine. In this sample, this clone turned up a few times. Its antigen is still unknown. Findings and caveats of the study: Among the donors, most were white British and more were female, and clonal diversity was possibly underestimated.

Generated by immunoSEQ multiplex PCR, the TCRdb table keeps only in-frame clones and is missing some. The sample yields about 85,000 clones, 88% seen once. This receptor was identified in an adult in good health. The sequencing used peripheral blood, collected on day 0 of AZD1222 vaccination.

The CDR3 loop reads CASTTRTGGAGEQYF. CDR3 bases: TGTGCCAGCACCACCCGGACAGGGGGCGCGGGCGAGCAGTACTTC. J is TRBJ2-7 and V is TRBV6-6; 11 positions match TRBD1. Germline CDR1 MNHNY, CDR2 SVGAGI (reference sequence). J gave up 6 bases and V 7 bases, and 11 bases lay outside the gene matches. This CDR3 spans 15 amino acids.